The rows below give T cell receptor beta chains drawn from one sample of a study of CD8 T cells in ankylosing spondylitis. TCRdb reprocessed the 5' RACE reads via MiXCR and lists one record per CDR3 protein. The data show approximately 540,000 distinct CDR3 sequences, with 10% to 15% seen just once and almost 7% held by the top ten. The source material was blood, either unsorted or a sorted T cell fraction (not recorded which). All receptors come from a male donor with ankylosing spondylitis. Both conserved end residues are part of each CDR3. D genes are given only for firm matches. Only some rows state a clone size, as once, few, many or a class for expanded clones.

V gene: TRBV20-1
J gene: TRBJ2-3
clone size: .
D gene: .
CDR3 protein: CSAHWQTDTQYF
CDR3 DNA: TGCAGTGCCCACTGGCAGACAGATACGCAGTATTTT

V gene: TRBV20-1
J gene: TRBJ1-3
clone size: many
D gene: .
CDR3 protein: CSARDSDWRNTIYF
CDR3 DNA: TGCAGTGCTAGAGATAGCGATTGGAGAAACACCATATATTTT

V gene: TRBV12-3/TRBV12-4
J gene: TRBJ2-5
clone size: few
D gene: TRBD2
CDR3 protein: CASSTLRPRASGRNLETQYF
CDR3 DNA: TGTGCCAGCAGTACTCTCCGTCCCAGGGCTAGCGGGAGGAATTTAGAGACCCAGTACTTC

V gene: TRBV6-1
J gene: TRBJ2-2
clone size: many
D gene: .
CDR3 protein: CASSDLRSTGELFF
CDR3 DNA: TGTGCCAGCAGTGACCTGCGAAGCACCGGGGAGCTGTTTTTT

V gene: TRBV3-1
J gene: TRBJ2-1
clone size: .
D gene: TRBD2
CDR3 protein: CASSTRLGLAGFYNEQFF
CDR3 DNA: TGTGCCAGCAGCACCCGACTGGGACTAGCGGGATTCTACAATGAGCAGTTCTTC

V gene: TRBV11-2
J gene: TRBJ2-5
clone size: many
D gene: .
CDR3 protein: CASSLDGLARETQYF
CDR3 DNA: TGTGCCAGCAGCTTAGACGGTTTAGCGAGGGAGACCCAGTACTTC

V gene: TRBV5-6
J gene: TRBJ2-5
clone size: few
D gene: .
CDR3 protein: CASSSTGNWETQYF
CDR3 DNA: TGTGCCAGCAGCTCCACAGGGAACTGGGAGACCCAGTACTTC

V gene: TRBV20-1
J gene: TRBJ1-3
clone size: few
D gene: .
CDR3 protein: CSARQNSGNTIYF
CDR3 DNA: TGCAGTGCTCGGCAGAACTCTGGAAACACCATATATTTT

V gene: TRBV2
J gene: TRBJ1-5
clone size: .
D gene: .
CDR3 protein: CASSMTGDQPQHF
CDR3 DNA: TGTGCCAGCAGTATGACAGGAGATCAGCCCCAGCATTTT

V gene: TRBV24-1
J gene: TRBJ2-3
clone size: few
D gene: TRBD2
CDR3 protein: CATSLTGTSGSFGDTQYF
CDR3 DNA: TGTGCCACCAGCCTAACCGGGACTAGCGGGAGTTTCGGAGATACGCAGTATTTT

V gene: TRBV5-1
J gene: TRBJ2-7
clone size: few
D gene: .
CDR3 protein: CASRGREYEQYF
CDR3 DNA: TGCGCCAGCAGGGGTCGAGAGTACGAGCAGTACTTC

V gene: TRBV7-6
J gene: TRBJ2-1
clone size: .
D gene: TRBD2
CDR3 protein: CASSYQAGGTYNEQFF
CDR3 DNA: TGTGCCAGCAGCTATCAGGCGGGAGGTACCTACAATGAGCAGTTCTTC

V gene: TRBV11-1
J gene: TRBJ2-3
clone size: few
D gene: TRBD2
CDR3 protein: CASSLARTSGRRDTDTQYF
CDR3 DNA: TGTGCCAGCAGCTTAGCCCGGACTAGCGGGAGGAGGGACACAGATACGCAGTATTTT

V gene: TRBV6-2/TRBV6-3
J gene: TRBJ2-5
clone size: .
D gene: .
CDR3 protein: CASSTGGMGVQETQYF
CDR3 DNA: TGTGCCAGCAGTACCGGGGGCATGGGAGTCCAAGAGACCCAGTACTTC

V gene: TRBV3-1
J gene: TRBJ2-1
clone size: few
D gene: .
CDR3 protein: CASSPPGFEQFF
CDR3 DNA: TGTGCCAGCAGCCCGCCGGGATTCGAGCAGTTCTTC

V gene: TRBV7-9
J gene: TRBJ2-1
clone size: few
D gene: TRBD2
CDR3 protein: CASSRSGSISNEQFF
CDR3 DNA: TGTGCCAGCAGCCGCAGCGGGAGTATCTCCAATGAGCAGTTCTTC

V gene: TRBV15
J gene: TRBJ2-5
clone size: .
D gene: .
CDR3 protein: CATSRVDSYQETQYF
CDR3 DNA: TGTGCCACCAGCAGAGTGGACAGCTACCAAGAGACCCAGTACTTC

V gene: TRBV12-3/TRBV12-4
J gene: TRBJ1-1
clone size: .
D gene: TRBD1
CDR3 protein: CASSTSRDRVAEAFF
CDR3 DNA: TGTGCCAGCAGCACCTCACGGGACAGGGTCGCTGAAGCTTTCTTT

V gene: TRBV5-1
J gene: TRBJ1-2
clone size: .
D gene: .
CDR3 protein: CASSSDGQGLYGYTF
CDR3 DNA: TGCGCCAGCAGCTCAGACGGACAAGGATTGTATGGCTACACCTTC

V gene: TRBV4-2
J gene: TRBJ1-2
clone size: few
D gene: .
CDR3 protein: CASSHFGRPYGYTF
CDR3 DNA: TGTGCCAGCAGCCATTTTGGACGTCCTTATGGCTACACCTTC

V gene: TRBV11-2
J gene: TRBJ2-3
clone size: few
D gene: TRBD2
CDR3 protein: CASSWTSGESTDTQYF
CDR3 DNA: TGTGCCAGCAGTTGGACTAGCGGAGAAAGCACAGATACGCAGTATTTT

V gene: TRBV20-1
J gene: TRBJ1-5
clone size: .
D gene: TRBD1
CDR3 protein: CSAGSRGNQPQHF
CDR3 DNA: TGCAGTGCTGGATCCAGGGGGAATCAGCCCCAGCATTTT

V gene: TRBV5-6
J gene: TRBJ2-1
clone size: .
D gene: .
CDR3 protein: CASSQTGGSLYNEQFF
CDR3 DNA: TGTGCCAGCAGTCAGACAGGAGGAAGTCTCTACAATGAGCAGTTCTTC

V gene: TRBV20-1
J gene: TRBJ2-2
clone size: few
D gene: TRBD1
CDR3 protein: CSATRQGVRAGELFF
CDR3 DNA: TGCAGTGCTACAAGACAGGGGGTGAGGGCCGGGGAGCTGTTTTTT

V gene: TRBV2
J gene: TRBJ1-1
clone size: few
D gene: .
CDR3 protein: CASSVDRMNTEAFF
CDR3 DNA: TGTGCCAGCAGCGTGGACAGAATGAACACTGAAGCTTTCTTT

V gene: TRBV5-1
J gene: TRBJ2-1
clone size: few
D gene: .
CDR3 protein: CASSLGWSRSSYNEQFF
CDR3 DNA: TGCGCCAGCAGCTTGGGGTGGAGTAGGAGCTCCTACAATGAGCAGTTCTTC

V gene: TRBV7-2
J gene: TRBJ2-3
clone size: .
D gene: TRBD2
CDR3 protein: CASSELAGGIDTQYF
CDR3 DNA: TGTGCCAGCAGCGAACTAGCGGGGGGAATTGATACGCAGTATTTT

V gene: TRBV6-1
J gene: TRBJ2-6
clone size: .
D gene: TRBD1
CDR3 protein: CASSGTGTGAGGANVLTF
CDR3 DNA: TGTGCCAGCAGTGGAACTGGGACAGGGGCTGGTGGGGCCAACGTCCTGACTTTC

V gene: TRBV6-1
J gene: TRBJ1-1
clone size: .
D gene: TRBD1
CDR3 protein: CASKLGRGLDTEALF
CDR3 DNA: TGTGCCAGCAAATTGGGCAGGGGGCTTGACACTGAAGCTCTCTTT

V gene: TRBV5-1
J gene: TRBJ2-5
clone size: .
D gene: TRBD2
CDR3 protein: CASSPGLASYQETQYF
CDR3 DNA: TGCGCCAGCAGCCCCGGACTAGCGTCGTACCAAGAGACCCAGTACTTC

V gene: TRBV7-9
J gene: TRBJ1-3
clone size: few
D gene: .
CDR3 protein: CASSWDSGNTIYF
CDR3 DNA: TGTGCCAGCAGCTGGGACTCTGGAAACACCATATATTTT

V gene: TRBV2
J gene: TRBJ1-1
clone size: .
D gene: .
CDR3 protein: CASTVGMNTEAFF
CDR3 DNA: TGTGCCAGCACCGTCGGGATGAACACTGAAGCTTTCTTT

V gene: TRBV21-1
J gene: TRBJ2-3
clone size: .
D gene: .
CDR3 protein: CASSKGHRGPASTDTQYF
CDR3 DNA: TGTGCCAGCAGCAAAGGTCACAGGGGGCCCGCTAGCACAGATACGCAGTATTTT

V gene: TRBV11-2
J gene: TRBJ2-3
clone size: .
D gene: .
CDR3 protein: CASSFGSGGSTDTQYF
CDR3 DNA: TGTGCCAGCAGCTTCGGGTCGGGCGGTAGCACAGATACGCAGTATTTT

V gene: TRBV20-1
J gene: TRBJ2-1
clone size: .
D gene: TRBD2
CDR3 protein: CSARRGRAFNEQFF
CDR3 DNA: TGCAGTGCCCGACGGGGGAGGGCCTTCAATGAGCAGTTCTTC

V gene: TRBV3-1
J gene: TRBJ2-3
clone size: .
D gene: TRBD2
CDR3 protein: CASSLYGGGSTDTQYF
CDR3 DNA: TGTGCCAGCAGCCTGTATGGGGGGGGTAGCACAGATACGCAGTATTTT

V gene: TRBV3-1
J gene: TRBJ1-6
clone size: few
D gene: .
CDR3 protein: CASSPNGGGNSPLHF
CDR3 DNA: TGTGCCAGCAGTCCAAATGGGGGGGGGAATTCACCCCTCCACTTT

V gene: TRBV4-1
J gene: TRBJ2-1
clone size: few
D gene: TRBD2
CDR3 protein: CASSPSGRGNEQFF
CDR3 DNA: TGCGCCAGCAGCCCTAGCGGGAGAGGGAATGAGCAGTTCTTC

V gene: TRBV29-1
J gene: TRBJ2-4
clone size: many
D gene: .
CDR3 protein: CSVIPDFLAKNIQYF
CDR3 DNA: TGCAGCGTCATACCGGATTTCCTAGCCAAAAACATTCAGTACTTC

V gene: TRBV20-1
J gene: TRBJ2-3
clone size: .
D gene: .
CDR3 protein: CSATATPGADTQYF
CDR3 DNA: TGCAGTGCTACCGCGACCCCTGGTGCAGATACGCAGTATTTT

V gene: TRBV3-1
J gene: TRBJ2-1
clone size: .
D gene: .
CDR3 protein: CASSQDLEYEQFF
CDR3 DNA: TGTGCCAGCAGCCAAGATCTTGAGTATGAGCAGTTCTTC

V gene: TRBV24-1
J gene: TRBJ2-1
clone size: few
D gene: TRBD1
CDR3 protein: CATRAGGIGYNEQFF
CDR3 DNA: TGTGCCACCCGAGCAGGGGGTATTGGCTACAATGAGCAGTTCTTC

V gene: TRBV20-1
J gene: TRBJ2-2
clone size: .
D gene: TRBD1
CDR3 protein: CSARRTGNTGELFF
CDR3 DNA: TGCAGTGCTAGACGGACAGGGAACACCGGGGAGCTGTTTTTT

V gene: TRBV7-2
J gene: TRBJ2-1
clone size: few
D gene: TRBD2
CDR3 protein: CASSLVGLAGVKNEQFF
CDR3 DNA: TGTGCCAGCAGCTTAGTAGGACTAGCGGGAGTGAAAAATGAGCAGTTCTTC

V gene: TRBV2
J gene: TRBJ2-5
clone size: few
D gene: TRBD2
CDR3 protein: CASSDASGGETQYF
CDR3 DNA: TGTGCCAGCAGTGATGCTAGCGGAGGGGAGACCCAGTACTTC

V gene: TRBV20-1
J gene: TRBJ2-7
clone size: .
D gene: .
CDR3 protein: CSAGPGTFRAYEQYF
CDR3 DNA: TGCAGTGCTGGCCCAGGGACTTTCCGAGCCTACGAGCAGTACTTC

V gene: TRBV3-1
J gene: TRBJ1-4
clone size: .
D gene: .
CDR3 protein: CASSHRVVTNEKLFF
CDR3 DNA: TGTGCCAGCAGCCATCGGGTAGTCACTAATGAAAAACTGTTTTTT

V gene: TRBV20-1
J gene: TRBJ1-2
clone size: few
D gene: .
CDR3 protein: CSARGGLRGYTF
CDR3 DNA: TGCAGTGCCCGAGGGGGTTTGCGGGGCTACACCTTC

V gene: TRBV5-1
J gene: TRBJ2-3
clone size: .
D gene: .
CDR3 protein: CASSYLEPSTDTQYF
CDR3 DNA: TGCGCCAGCAGCTACCTAGAGCCCAGCACAGATACGCAGTATTTT

V gene: TRBV7-9
J gene: TRBJ1-5
clone size: few
D gene: .
CDR3 protein: CASSSAAGNQPQHF
CDR3 DNA: TGTGCCAGCAGCTCGGCCGCTGGCAATCAGCCCCAGCATTTT

V gene: TRBV12-3/TRBV12-4
J gene: TRBJ1-1
clone size: few
D gene: .
CDR3 protein: CASSSTGRGAFF
CDR3 DNA: TGTGCCAGCAGTAGCACAGGGAGGGGAGCTTTCTTT

V gene: TRBV27
J gene: TRBJ1-6
clone size: .
D gene: .
CDR3 protein: CASSYNPRAGARPLHF
CDR3 DNA: TGTGCCAGCAGTTACAACCCCCGGGCAGGGGCGAGACCCCTCCACTTT

V gene: TRBV4-2
J gene: TRBJ2-5
clone size: many
D gene: TRBD2
CDR3 protein: CASSSQPGLAQETQYF
CDR3 DNA: TGTGCCAGCAGCTCTCAACCGGGACTAGCGCAAGAGACCCAGTACTTC

V gene: TRBV5-1
J gene: TRBJ1-1
clone size: many
D gene: .
CDR3 protein: CASSLGPQNTEAFF
CDR3 DNA: TGCGCCAGCAGCTTGGGTCCTCAGAACACTGAAGCTTTCTTT

V gene: TRBV20-1
J gene: TRBJ2-3
clone size: .
D gene: .
CDR3 protein: CSAKDHRSGTDTQYF
CDR3 DNA: TGCAGTGCTAAAGACCATCGATCGGGCACAGATACGCAGTATTTT